This paragraph covers one T cell receptor beta chain sequence. This clonotype has just a few counts. Its antigen specificity is not known. No clone much larger than this one lies a single base away; base qualities are absent. PBMCs were isolated by Ficoll-Paque density gradient centrifugation. These data belong to a study of T-cell memory formation after mild COVID-19 (dated by TCRdb to the early 2020s). In terms of the full investigation: TCR sequence clusters from the two donors were largely donor specific. In a couple of donors, T-cell clones that expanded and contracted after mild COVID-19 were tracked by sequencing TCRalpha and TCRbeta repertoires over time. Two young, previously healthy adult volunteers made up the cohort, one male and one female.

The CDR3, cysteine through phenylalanine, is 15 amino acids long. Of all the DNA, just the CDR3 is kept, 45 bases in frame from base 1. Per the germline V gene, MGHRA is the CDR1 and YSYEKL is the CDR2. Relative to germline, V is 0 bases shorter and J is 1 base shorter, with 7 bases between their ends. Broader findings and caveats from the paper: The second-wave clones that peaked on day 37 were not confirmed to be SARS-CoV-2 specific. From day 15 to 85, contracting clones showed balanced CD4/CD8 phenotypes, whereas a second wave of clones that expanded from day 15 to 37 leaned towards CD4+. The study covered only two mild cases, and larger cohorts including severe cases with pre-infection samples were considered necessary. Contracting CD4+ clones appeared mostly in the CM and EM memory subsets, whereas CD8+ clones were enriched in EMRA. The detection of some responding clones in pre-infection memory suggests that pre-existing cross-reactive memory T cells joined the SARS-CoV-2 response.

The sequencing machine was an Illumina NovaSeq 6000. Using 5'RACE with constant-segment primers, TCRalpha and TCRbeta cDNA libraries were constructed, with sample barcodes and unique molecular identifiers added in the process. RNA was extracted from every sample with Trizol reagent. Library amplification was performed in two PCR steps, and a second sample barcode and Illumina TruSeq adapters were introduced in the second step. Sequencing of libraries was performed on an Illumina NovaSeq with 2 x 150 bp paired-end reads. Per the original workflow: With migec v1.2.7, reads were demultiplexed and then collapsed into UMI-guided consensus sequences. With mixcr v2.1.11, UMI consensuses were aligned to TRA and TRB V and J templates and assembled into clonotypes. A clonotype was counted as expanded or contracted only if both edgeR and NoisET called the change significant, with noise models trained on biological replicates. edgeR calls used a false discovery rate-adjusted p below 0.01 and a log2 fold-change threshold of 1. As an exploratory analysis of dynamics, max-normalized trajectories of the 1000 most abundant clonotypes were examined with PCA combined with hierarchical clustering. Separately sequenced CD4+ and CD8+ repertoires were used to assign a CD4 or CD8 phenotype to each responding clone. TCRdb handled the public reads itself, with Q25 trimming in fastp and clone calling in MiXCR, and kept productive beta chains. Every entry covers one CDR3 protein and lists the most common genes and DNA from its rows. These V and J calls are TCRdb output, not the study's own analysis. This sample comprises hundreds of thousands of distinct CDR3 sequences, around 15% of them detected only once. About a fifth of the sample is taken by the ten largest.

Sequencing used PBMCs or a T cell subset sorted from them (not recorded which). The sequence was collected from a man aged 18-30 years who had mild COVID-19 (a few samples of this study predate the infection). The sample titles of this study are shuffled in the database, so cell type and time point are left out; the donor was told from shared clones. The sequence joins TRBV4-1 to TRBJ1-5; the D gene is unclear. The CDR3 has the sequence CASSQDGLSNQPQHF. The nucleotides read TGCGCCAGCAGCCAAGATGGTTTGAGCAATCAGCCCCAGCATTTT.